These 30 T cell receptor beta chains were sequenced from one sample in a study of blood T cell repertoires in COVID-19. Sequencing was performed with immunoSEQ multiplex PCR; in TCRdb, only in-frame clones are kept and a portion is missing. The sample has 200,000 to 250,000 clones, 84% seen once. Sequencing input: peripheral blood. These receptors originate from a woman older than 75 with COVID-19, enrolled during active disease.

Comments on this clone: Distinct nucleotide sequences in the sample also encode this CDR3. The chain is built from TRBV5-1 and TRBJ1-1; no clear D gene. V was cut by 0 bases and J by 2 bases, with 8 bases left in between. CDR1 and CDR2 from the germline V gene are SGHRS and YFSETQ. The CDR3 extends over 14 amino acids. The CDR3: CASSLEQQNTEAFF. As DNA, the CDR3 is TGCGCCAGCAGCTTGGAACAGCAAAACACTGAAGCTTTCTTT.

The V gene is TRBV25-1, the J gene TRBJ2-2; 8 positions match TRBD1. The trim removed 3 bases at V and 6 bases at J, leaving 9 bases unmatched. The CDR3 consists of 16 residues. In germline, CDR1 is MGHDK, CDR2 SYGVNS. The CDR3 DNA sequence: TGTGCCAGCAGTGATACACCCCAGGGGGCTCCCGGGGAGCTGTTTTTT. Its translation is CASSDTPQGAPGELFF.

This clone was observed a handful of times. The chain joins TRBV3-1 (or the pseudogene TRBV3-2) to TRBJ2-1, with 7 nucleotides matching TRBD2. This CDR3 has 14 amino acids. The V gene end was trimmed by 4 bases and the J gene end by 8 bases; junction bases not matched to a gene: 8. In germline, CDR1 is LGHDT, CDR2 YNNKEL (reference sequence). The CDR3: CASSPAAGVDEQFF. As DNA, the CDR3 is TGTGCCAGCAGCCCGGCCGCGGGAGTCGATGAGCAGTTCTTC.

The V and J genes are TRBV11-3 and TRBJ2-7, with D perhaps matching TRBD1 (6 bases). CDR1 and CDR2 (germline): SGHNT, YENEEA. Trimming shortened V by 5 bases and J by 3 bases, and 11 bases separated the two germline ends. The CDR3 is made up of 13 amino acids. Here the CDR3 reads CASSPRQDYEQYF. CDR3 coding DNA: TGTGCCAGCAGCCCCCGACAGGACTACGAGCAGTACTTC.

The chain has TRBV5-4 and TRBJ2-1; 8 bases are a match to TRBD2. The germline V gene encodes CDR1 SGHNT and CDR2 YYREEE (reference sequence). The CDR3 is made up of 17 amino acids. Trimming cost V 0 bases and J 3 bases; bases outside gene matches: 8. The DNA of the CDR3 is TGTGCCAGCAGCTTGGTGACGATTCGGGAGGGCTACAATGAGCAGTTCTTC. This codes for CASSLVTIREGYNEQFF.

The chain is built from TRBV12-5 and TRBJ2-7, with TRBD1 matching over 7 bases. Germline CDR1 and CDR2: LGHNT and FRNRAP. The CDR3 is made up of 13 amino acids. V shed 1 base, J shed 5 bases, and the junction held 2 bases outside the gene matches. CDR3 residues: CASGLGQGHEQYF. As DNA, the CDR3 is TGTGCTAGTGGTTTGGGACAGGGCCACGAGCAGTACTTC.

The chain employs TRBV6-6 and TRBJ2-2; 15 bases are shared with TRBD2. CDR1 MNHNY and CDR2 SVGAGI come from the germline V gene (reference sequence). CDR3 length: 17 residues. Trimming cost V 5 bases and J 6 bases; bases outside gene matches: 7. The CDR3: CASSPAGLAGGPGELFF. CDR3 nucleotide sequence: TGTGCCAGCAGTCCAGCAGGACTAGCGGGAGGGCCCGGGGAGCTGTTTTTT.

The V gene is TRBV4-1, the J gene TRBJ1-4; TRBD1 aligns across 7 bases. Germline CDR1 reads MGHRA; CDR2 reads YSYEKL. The CDR3 spans 16 residues. V gave up 4 bases and J gave up 5 bases; unmatched junction bases: 10. CDR3 nucleotides: TGCGCCAGCAGCCGGTTACCGGGACAGCTCAATGAAAAACTGTTTTTT. Translated: CASSRLPGQLNEKLFF.

The chain carries TRBV15 and TRBJ2-1; the match to TRBD2 covers 9 bases. Per germline, CDR1 LNHNV and CDR2 YYDKDF (reference sequence). The CDR3 runs to 16 residues. After removal of 4 bases from V and 7 bases from J, the junction contained 11 bases not matched to a gene. CDR3 amino acids: CATSTLAGREGNEQFF. The CDR3 DNA reads TGTGCCACCAGCACCCTGGCGGGGCGGGAGGGGAATGAGCAGTTCTTC.

The chain couples TRBV18 to TRBJ1-1, with 9 positions matching TRBD1. The trim removed 6 bases at V and 5 bases at J, leaving 4 bases unmatched. The length of the CDR3 is 13 residues. The V gene's germline CDR1 is KGHSH and CDR2 LQKENI. The chain's CDR3 is CASSRDRVTEAFF. The DNA for the CDR3 is TGTGCCAGCTCGCGGGACAGGGTGACTGAAGCTTTCTTT.

This clone turned up a few times. The rearrangement uses TRBV4-2 and TRBJ2-7; D is perhaps TRBD2 (6 bases). Trimming removed 6 bases at V and 0 bases at J, with 21 bases between. From germline, CDR1 is LGHNA and CDR2 YNFKEQ. The CDR3 has 17 residues. CDR3: CASSQATGTALSYEQYF. Here the CDR3 DNA reads TGTGCCAGCAGTCAGGCGACCGGGACTGCCCTCTCCTACGAGCAGTACTTC.

The chain uses TRBV28 and TRBJ1-5; a weak D match, TRBD1 (6 bases). The V gene lost 5 bases and the J gene lost 5 bases, with 16 bases spanning the gap. Germline CDR1 is MDHEN and CDR2 is SYDVKM. This CDR3 contains 15 residues. CDR3 residues: CASSTPQGNHQPQHF. The CDR3 bases are TGTGCCAGCAGTACCCCACAGGGTAACCATCAGCCCCAGCATTTT.

The gene calls are TRBV6-5 and TRBJ2-7, with D hard to call. V lost 8 bases and J 0 bases, leaving 14 bases between the germline ends. The CDR3 is 14 amino acids. CDR1 and CDR2 (germline): MNHEY, SVGAGI. CDR3 DNA sequence: TGTGCCAGCCGGGTCGGGTCGAGCTCCTACGAGCAGTACTTC. This gives the protein CASRVGSSSYEQYF.

The V gene is TRBV7-2, the J gene TRBJ1-4, with 7 positions matching TRBD1. The V and J ends lost 4 bases and 7 bases, in that order; junction bases with no gene match: 9. The CDR3 covers 15 residues. Germline CDR1 is SGHTA and CDR2 is FQGNSA. The CDR3 sequence is CASSSFRDRLEKLFF. Here the CDR3 DNA reads TGTGCCAGCAGCTCGTTCCGGGACAGACTTGAAAAACTGTTTTTT.

The rearrangement uses TRBV27 and TRBJ1-1, with TRBD1 as a possible D gene (6 bases). This CDR3 region has 13 residues. The germline CDR1 and CDR2 sequences are MNHEY and SMNVEV (reference sequence). V lost 0 bases, J lost 11 bases, and 13 bases lay in between. The CDR3 DNA reads TGTGCCAGCAGTTTATCAGGGGGTAAAGAGGCTTTCTTT. This gives the protein CASSLSGGKEAFF.

The J gene is TRBJ1-5, the V gene TRBV18; TRBD1 agrees at 8 bases. The junction had 4 bases not matched to a gene; V was cut back by 5 bases and J by 7 bases. This CDR3 contains 13 residues. Germline V gives CDR1 KGHSH, CDR2 LQKENI. CDR3 sequence: CASSGQGQQPQHF. DNA of the CDR3: TGTGCCAGCTCAGGACAGGGTCAGCAGCCCCAGCATTTT.

The J gene is TRBJ1-3, the V gene TRBV29-1; D gene uncertain. This CDR3 comprises 13 residues. Germline V lookup: CDR1 SQVTM, CDR2 ANQGSEA. V lost 1 base to trimming and J lost 2 bases, with 6 bases between them. CDR3 sequence: CSVEAGTGNTIYF. CDR3 sequence (DNA): TGCAGCGTTGAAGCGGGGACTGGAAACACCATATATTTT.

This chain links TRBV19 with TRBJ1-2; the match to TRBD1 covers 8 bases. Germline CDR1 and CDR2: LNHDA and SQIVND (reference sequence). Trimming removed 5 bases from V and 8 bases from J; junction bases left unmatched: 7. The CDR3 consists of 13 residues. DNA for the CDR3: TGTGCCAGTAGTCCGAGGGGACAGGTGGGCTACACCTTC. It translates to CASSPRGQVGYTF. The full variable domain, in which reference TRBV19 and TRBJ1-2 provide the parts outside the CDR3, is DGGITQSPKYLFRKEGQNVTLSCEQNLNHDAMYWYRQDPGQGLRLIYYSQIVNDFQKGDIAEGYSVSREKKESFPLTVTSAQKNPTAFYLCASSPRGQVGYTFGSGTRLTVV.

The DNA of the CDR3 is TGTGCCAGCAGCTTGCCTAGCTCCTACGAGCAGTACTTC. It is translated as CASSLPSSYEQYF. This sequence joins TRBV5-5 and TRBJ2-7; D is ambiguous. Trimming pared 1 base from V and 0 bases from J, leaving 5 bases between. Germline V gene lookup returns CDR1 SGHKS and CDR2 YYEKEE (reference sequence). CDR3 length equals 13 residues. The complete variable domain, with remaining parts taken from reference TRBV5-5 and TRBJ2-7, reads DAGVTQSPTHLIKTRGQQVTLRCSPISGHKSVSWYQQVLGQGPQFIFQYYEKEERGRGNFPDRFSARQFPNYSSELNVNALLLGDSALYLCASSLPSSYEQYFGPGTRLTVT.

This chain links TRBV5-1 with TRBJ1-4, with 7 bases aligning to TRBD1. Per germline, CDR1 SGHRS and CDR2 YFSETQ. CDR3 length: 13 residues. V gave up 4 bases and J gave up 5 bases; unmatched junction bases: 2. CDR3 sequence: CASSIQGNEKLFF. The CDR3 bases are TGCGCCAGCAGCATACAGGGGAATGAAAAACTGTTTTTT.

The genes are TRBV18 and TRBJ1-2, with a weak D call TRBD1 (5 bases). Germline V lookup: CDR1 KGHSH, CDR2 LQKENI. The CDR3 consists of 16 residues. The V and J ends lost 3 bases and 3 bases respectively, with 17 bases between them. The CDR3 reads CASSPTGGGTHYGYTF. The CDR3, as DNA: TGTGCCAGCTCACCGACCGGGGGGGGGACCCACTATGGCTACACCTTC.

The rearrangement links TRBV3-1 (or the pseudogene TRBV3-2) to TRBJ2-2, with D unresolved. Trimming left V 4 bases short and J 3 bases short, with 6 bases between. Germline CDR1 is LGHDT and CDR2 is YNNKEL (reference sequence). CDR3 length equals 13 residues. CDR3: CASSRSDTGELFF. In nucleotides, the CDR3 is TGTGCCAGCAGCCGATCAGACACCGGGGAGCTGTTTTTT.

The chain uses TRBV6-5 and TRBJ1-1; perhaps TRBD1 as D (6 bases). CDR1 and CDR2 (germline): MNHEY, SVGAGI. The CDR3 sequence is 15 residues long. V lost 5 bases to trimming and J lost 0 bases, with 13 bases between them. As DNA, the CDR3 is TGTGCCAGCAGTCTCCGGGACACCTTGAACACTGAAGCTTTCTTT. This codes for CASSLRDTLNTEAFF.

This rearrangement joins TRBV6-4 to TRBJ2-7, with D possibly TRBD1 on 6 matching bases. This CDR3 is built from 18 residues. The V end lost 1 base, the J end lost 0 bases, and 19 bases lay between the germline ends. Germline V gene data show CDR1 as MRHNA and CDR2 as SNTAGT. The CDR3 bases are TGTGCCAGCAGTGACTTTAAGGGGGAATCCCCGAGCTCCTACGAGCAGTACTTC. Its translation: CASSDFKGESPSSYEQYF.

V is TRBV19 and J is TRBJ1-3; a weak D match, TRBD1 (6 bases). The germline V gene encodes CDR1 LNHDA and CDR2 SQIVND (reference sequence). The germline V and J ends were trimmed by 3 bases and 0 bases, with 15 bases remaining between them. The CDR3 runs 17 residues. CDR3 nucleotides: TGTGCCAGTAGTATGGGGGCAGGGCCTAGCTCTGGAAACACCATATATTTT. This sequence encodes CASSMGAGPSSGNTIYF.

This chain connects TRBV5-1 to TRBJ1-1; a weak D match, TRBD1 (5 bases). With 3 bases removed from V and 3 bases from J, the gap between germline ends came to 12 bases. Germline CDR1 and CDR2: SGHRS and YFSETQ. This CDR3 comprises 14 residues. In nucleotides, the CDR3 is TGCGCCAGCAGCTACCAGGGAGGGCACACTGAAGCTTTCTTT. This sequence encodes CASSYQGGHTEAFF. The full variable domain, its missing parts supplied by reference TRBV5-1 and TRBJ1-1, is KAGVTQTPRYLIKTRGQQVTLSCSPISGHRSVSWYQQTPGQGLQFLFEYFSETQRNKGNFPGRFSGRQFSNSRSEMNVSTLELGDSALYLCASSYQGGHTEAFFGQGTRLTVV.

The V call is TRBV19, the J call TRBJ1-1; possible D gene TRBD1, 5 bases. The CDR3 extends over 15 amino acids. CDR1 and CDR2 (germline): LNHDA, SQIVND (reference sequence). Trimming took 5 bases from V and 1 from J, leaving 14 bases between them. The CDR3 DNA reads as TGTGCCAGTAGTGGGGAGGGACGAACGAACACTGAAGCTTTCTTT. It yields the protein CASSGEGRTNTEAFF.

The CDR3 region is CASTIMNTEAFF. CDR3 coding DNA: TGTGCCAGCACCATCATGAACACTGAAGCTTTCTTT. The chain couples TRBV7-9 to TRBJ1-1; D remains ambiguous. Germline V gene lookup returns CDR1 SEHNR and CDR2 FQNEAQ (reference sequence). V lost 7 bases and J 0 bases, leaving 6 bases between the germline ends. This CDR3 contains 12 residues.

The chain employs TRBV6-1 and TRBJ1-2; maybe TRBD1 (5 bases). Germline V gene data show CDR1 as MNHNS and CDR2 as SASEGT. The CDR3 has 12 amino acids. Between the trimmed V and J ends, which lost 3 bases and 5 bases, there was a span of 7 bases. CDR3 nucleotides: TGTGCCAGCAGTGATTCAGGGTATGGCTACACCTTC. The encoded protein is CASSDSGYGYTF.

This chain connects TRBV3-1 (or the pseudogene TRBV3-2) to TRBJ1-2; a possible D gene is TRBD1 (5 bases). The CDR3 is 15 residues long. Per the germline V gene, CDR1 is LGHDT and CDR2 is YNNKEL (reference sequence). With 3 bases removed from V and 2 bases from J, the gap between germline ends came to 13 bases. The CDR3 bases are TGTGCCAGCAGCCACGCAGGGTTAGGAAACTATGGCTACACCTTC. This codes for CASSHAGLGNYGYTF.